The T cell receptor beta chain described here comes from a study of blood T cell repertoires in COVID-19. Whole-study context: From the United States, Italy and Spain came samples of acute and convalescent COVID-19. Sample material is recorded as cDNA or gDNA derived from T cells, B-cell-depleted T cells, or PBMCs.

Original processing notes: Reference gene primer amplification in the assay estimated nucleated cell counts. TCRdb's table, derived via immunoSEQ multiplex PCR, lists solely in-frame clones and lacks some. V and J calls and clone size are given by that table; D and trimming were obtained from the DNA. The table includes some 340,000 clones, about 85% detected once. Germline assignment: CDR1 MDHEN and CDR2 SYDVKM. The CDR3 covers 16 residues. With 6 bases clipped from V and 4 bases from J, the junction kept 8 bases outside the gene matches. The origin of this receptor is a woman between 18 and 29 years old with acute or convalescent COVID-19. Sequenced input: peripheral blood. The chain is built from TRBV28 and TRBJ2-1, with 11 bases identical to TRBD1. The CDR3 DNA reads TGTGCCAGCAGCTCATGGACAGGGGGCGTTTACAATGAGCAGTTCTTC. Its protein product is CASSSWTGGVYNEQFF.